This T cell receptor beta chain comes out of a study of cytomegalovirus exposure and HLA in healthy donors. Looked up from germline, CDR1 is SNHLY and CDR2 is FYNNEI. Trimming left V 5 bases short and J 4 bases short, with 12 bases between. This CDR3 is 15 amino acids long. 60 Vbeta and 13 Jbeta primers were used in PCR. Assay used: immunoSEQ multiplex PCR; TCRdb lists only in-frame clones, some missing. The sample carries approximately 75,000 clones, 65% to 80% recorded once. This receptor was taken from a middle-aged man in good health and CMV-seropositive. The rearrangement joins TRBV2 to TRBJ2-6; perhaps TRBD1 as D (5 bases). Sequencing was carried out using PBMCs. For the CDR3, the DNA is TGTGCCAGCAGTCCCCGACAGTCCGGGGCCAACGTCCTGACTTTC. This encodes CASSPRQSGANVLTF.